The 18 T cell receptor beta chains below all came from one sample that was sequenced in a study of CD4 T cells in relation to SARS-CoV-2 and coronaviruses. Sequenced by immunoSEQ multiplex PCR; TCRdb stores in-frame clones only, minus some. The sample holds about 35,000 clones, approximately 80% seen once. Antigens for these TCRs are unknown. The specimen was naive CD4+ T cells from PBMCs, cultured in vitro. Subset of the sample: naive CD4+ T cells isolated by negative enrichment. These receptors originate from an adult with COVID-19.

The chain employs TRBV7-9 and TRBJ2-3; TRBD2 agrees at 10 bases. J was trimmed by 1 base and V by 8 bases; bases with no gene match: 9. Germline CDR1 and CDR2: SEHNR and FQNEAQ (reference sequence). The CDR3 runs to 16 residues. Written as DNA, the CDR3 is TGTGCCAGCGCCGCTCAAAGCGGGAGGGGCACAGATACGCAGTATTTT. It codes for CASAAQSGRGTDTQYF.

V is TRBV11-3 and J is TRBJ2-1, with TRBD2 as a possible D gene (5 bases). The CDR3 runs to 13 residues. With 2 bases removed from V and 8 bases from J, the gap between germline ends came to 10 bases. Germline assignment: CDR1 SGHNT and CDR2 YENEEA. The CDR3 region has the DNA TGTGCCAGCAGCTTAACTAGTTCCGATGAGCAGTTCTTC. Its protein is CASSLTSSDEQFF.

V gene TRBV16 combines with J gene TRBJ2-3; D might be TRBD2 (6 bases). This CDR3 is 16 amino acids long. Germline-derived CDR1 and CDR2 are KGHSY and FQNENV. V was cut by 4 bases and J by 2 bases, with 16 bases left in between. DNA of the CDR3: TGTGCCAGCAGCCCCGGGACTGAATCCTCCACAGATACGCAGTATTTT. As protein: CASSPGTESSTDTQYF.

V usage is TRBV6-6 and J usage is TRBJ2-7; D call uncertain. CDR1 and CDR2 from the germline V gene are MNHNY and SVGAGI (reference sequence). This CDR3 has 13 residues. Trimming removed 2 bases at V and 3 bases at J, with 8 bases between. The chain's CDR3 is CASSYVRVYEQYF. The DNA for the CDR3 is TGTGCCAGCAGTTACGTACGGGTCTACGAGCAGTACTTC.

This clone was detected only once. The chain combines TRBV3-1 (or the pseudogene TRBV3-2) with TRBJ2-3; 16 bases are a match to TRBD2. The V segment lost 3 bases and the J segment 5 bases; nucleotides outside the gene matches: 8. CDR1 LGHDT and CDR2 YNNKEL come from the germline V gene (reference sequence). The CDR3 has 18 amino acids. CDR3 residues: CASSQGLAGGNMVDTQYF. CDR3 bases: TGTGCCAGCAGCCAGGGACTAGCGGGAGGGAATATGGTAGATACGCAGTATTTT.

This clone is a singleton in its sample. The V call is TRBV27, the J call TRBJ2-3, with 12 positions matching TRBD2. This CDR3 has 19 amino acids. Trimming took 2 bases from V and 1 from J; bases not matched to a gene: 10. Looked up from germline, CDR1 is MNHEY and CDR2 is SMNVEV (reference sequence). The CDR3 spells CASSLDTSGRKRGTDTQYF. In nucleotides, the CDR3 is TGTGCCAGCAGTTTAGATACTAGCGGGAGGAAGCGGGGCACAGATACGCAGTATTTT.

The chain links TRBV18 to TRBJ2-1, with 12 bases aligning to TRBD2. The trim removed 3 bases at V and 7 bases at J, leaving 1 base unmatched. The CDR3 has 14 residues. CDR1 and CDR2 (germline): KGHSH, LQKENI. CDR3 sequence reads: CASSPTSGSNEQFF. CDR3 DNA: TGTGCCAGCTCACCGACTAGCGGGAGTAATGAGCAGTTCTTC.

The chain links TRBV18 to TRBJ2-6, with TRBD2 matching 8 bases. Germline V lookup: CDR1 KGHSH, CDR2 LQKENI. V trimming: 6 bases; J trimming: 0 bases; junction bases outside the gene matches: 13. CDR3 length: 19 residues. The CDR3 region is CASSPLSGGPGSGANVLTF. The DNA for the CDR3 is TGTGCCAGCTCTCCGCTTTCGGGAGGGCCTGGCTCTGGGGCCAACGTCCTGACTTTC.

The chain carries TRBV7-8 and TRBJ2-3; D is unresolved. Germline assignment: CDR1 SGHVS and CDR2 FQNEAQ. The CDR3 loop spans 13 amino acids. V lost 1 base to trimming and J lost 6 bases, with 8 bases between them. The CDR3 DNA reads TGTGCCAGCAGCTTAGTGAGGCCCGATACGCAGTATTTT. The encoded protein is CASSLVRPDTQYF.

This rearrangement joins TRBV7-2 to TRBJ2-7; TRBD1 aligns across 11 bases. Germline lookup yields CDR1 SGHTA and CDR2 FQGNSA. CDR3 length: 15 amino acids. The J segment lost 4 bases and the V segment lost 5 bases, leaving 7 bases of the junction unmatched. Here the CDR3 DNA reads TGTGCCAGCAGCCTAACCGGACAGGGGGCATACGAGCAGTACTTC. It is translated as CASSLTGQGAYEQYF.

The CDR3 here is CASSLGGNSNQPQHF. The CDR3 nucleotides read TGTGCCAGCAGTTTAGGGGGCAATAGCAATCAGCCCCAGCATTTT. The V and J genes are TRBV28 and TRBJ1-5; D is perhaps TRBD1 (6 bases). The germline V gene has CDR1 MDHEN and CDR2 SYDVKM. There are 15 residues in the CDR3. Trimming shortened V by 2 bases and J by 0 bases, and 8 bases separated the two germline ends.

This chain joins TRBV5-1 and TRBJ2-2; 10 positions match TRBD2. Trimming removed 6 bases from V and 6 bases from J; junction bases left unmatched: 11. From germline, CDR1 is SGHRS and CDR2 YFSETQ. The length of the CDR3 is 16 residues. CDR3 in amino acids: CASNELAGESSGELFF. The CDR3 DNA is TGCGCCAGCAACGAGCTAGCGGGAGAATCTTCCGGGGAGCTGTTTTTT. Looking up the rest from reference TRBV5-1 and TRBJ2-2 gives the full variable domain: KAGVTQTPRYLIKTRGQQVTLSCSPISGHRSVSWYQQTPGQGLQFLFEYFSETQRNKGNFPGRFSGRQFSNSRSEMNVSTLELGDSALYLCASNELAGESSGELFFGEGSRLTVL.

This chain uses TRBV7-2 with TRBJ2-7, with a weak D call TRBD2 (6 bases). CDR3 length equals 14 residues. CDR1 and CDR2 from the germline V gene are SGHTA and FQGNSA. V lost 4 bases to trimming and J lost 4 bases, with 14 bases between them. The CDR3, as DNA: TGTGCCAGCAGCTCAAGACGGGGAGGATACGAGCAGTACTTC. This gives the protein CASSSRRGGYEQYF.

This chain links TRBV2 with TRBJ2-7; D uncertain. Germline CDR1 is SNHLY and CDR2 is FYNNEI. The CDR3 is 14 amino acids. Trimming took 8 bases from V and 10 from J, leaving 24 bases between them. The CDR3 here is CASRREGPSQLQYF. CDR3 sequence (DNA): TGTGCCAGCCGACGAGAAGGACCGTCACAGCTTCAGTACTTC.

The chain employs TRBV4-3 and TRBJ2-1; the D is unclear. Looked up from germline, CDR1 is LGHNA and CDR2 is YSLEER. The CDR3 length is 15 residues. V was cut by 4 bases and J by 5 bases, with 15 bases left in between. CDR3 protein: CASSLRIGTNNEQFF. CDR3 sequence (DNA): TGCGCCAGCAGCCTAAGAATAGGTACCAACAATGAGCAGTTCTTC.

This clone has just a few counts. J is TRBJ1-1 and V is TRBV2; D unresolved. The CDR3 is made up of 13 amino acids. V was trimmed by 4 bases and J by 2 bases, leaving 8 bases between them. CDR1 and CDR2 (germline): SNHLY, FYNNEI. The CDR3 here is CASSVDLNTEAFF. As DNA, the CDR3 is TGTGCCAGCAGTGTAGACCTAAACACTGAAGCTTTCTTT. Together with reference TRBV2 and TRBJ1-1, the CDR3 gives the full variable domain: EPEVTQTPSHQVTQMGQEVILRCVPISNHLYFYWYRQILGQKVEFLVSFYNNEISEKSEIFDDQFSVERPDGSNFTLKIRSTKLEDSAMYFCASSVDLNTEAFFGQGTRLTVV.

This clone was picked up a small number of times. This sequence joins TRBV19 and TRBJ1-5; D not certain. This CDR3 comprises 15 residues. Germline loops: CDR1 LNHDA, CDR2 SQIVND (reference sequence). V was cut by 5 bases and J by 5 bases, with 16 bases left in between. In DNA, the CDR3 is TGTGCCAGTAGTTGGACCGGGAGTACCGATCAGCCCCAGCATTTT. It translates to CASSWTGSTDQPQHF.

The chain couples TRBV9 to TRBJ2-5, with D perhaps TRBD2 (6 bases). Germline assignment: CDR1 SGDLS and CDR2 YYNGEE. With 0 bases removed from V and 5 bases from J, the gap between germline ends came to 14 bases. There are 15 residues in the CDR3. CDR3 protein: CASSVGGTARETQYF. CDR3 sequence (DNA): TGTGCCAGCAGCGTAGGCGGGACCGCGCGGGAGACCCAGTACTTC. The complete variable domain, with remaining parts taken from reference TRBV9 and TRBJ2-5, reads DSGVTQTPKHLITATGQRVTLRCSPRSGDLSVYWYQQSLDQGLQFLIQYYNGEERAKGNILERFSAQQFPDLHSELNLSSLELGDSALYFCASSVGGTARETQYFGPGTRLLVL.